Below, 5 T cell receptor beta chains from the same sample are listed, as sequenced in a study of patients and donors after allogeneic stem cell transplantation. TCRdb re-called the RT-PCR reads with MiXCR, one entry per CDR3 protein. This sample has roughly 880,000 distinct CDR3 sequences; roughly 17% occur once, and the top ten carry around 6%. Sequences were obtained from blood, either unsorted or a sorted T cell fraction (not recorded which). Source of these receptors: a human donor who was either an allogeneic HSCT recipient or a stem cell or donor lymphocyte infusion donor (not recorded which). It is not recorded whose cells these are; they may come from a transplant donor.

The chain is built from TRBV27 and TRBJ2-2; D is unclear. V was shortened by 2 bases and J by 1 base, with 8 bases between the two germline ends. The CDR3 extends over 15 amino acids. Germline V gene sequence: CDR1 MNHEY, CDR2 SMNVEV (reference sequence). The CDR3 sequence: CASSLGWRNTGELFF. The CDR3 DNA sequence: TGTGCCAGCAGTTTAGGTTGGCGGAACACCGGGGAGCTGTTTTTT.

There are a few counts of this clonotype. The V call is TRBV12-3 or TRBV12-4, the J call TRBJ1-2, with TRBD1 matching 7 bases. The CDR3 is 17 residues long. The trim removed 2 bases at V and 6 bases at J, leaving 15 bases unmatched. CDR3 DNA sequence: TGTGCCAGCAGTTTACAGGGGTGGTCATACCAGGGGGATGGCTACACCTTC. Translated: CASSLQGWSYQGDGYTF.

This clonotype was recorded only once. The chain employs TRBV30 and TRBJ2-5; D unclear. The CDR3 extends over 11 amino acids. The V gene's germline CDR1 is GTSNPN and CDR2 SVGIG (reference sequence). The ends were cut back, 2 bases at V and 0 bases at J, with 1 base in the middle. The CDR3 protein is CAWSYQETQYF. CDR3 sequence (DNA): TGTGCCTGGAGTTACCAAGAGACCCAGTACTTC.

This clonotype has more than one count but fewer than ten. The V gene is TRBV9, the J gene TRBJ1-3, with D possibly TRBD1 on 5 matching bases. The germline V gene has CDR1 SGDLS and CDR2 YYNGEE. There are 14 residues in the CDR3. V shed 4 bases and J shed 8 bases, with 16 bases lying between them. The CDR3 DNA follows: TGTGCCAGCAGCCTCCAGGGAATGAAGGACACCATATATTTT. Translation: CASSLQGMKDTIYF.

With regard to this clonotype: A much larger clone differs by one base, so this may be a read error. V is TRBV12-5 and J is TRBJ2-7; tentatively, D is TRBD2 (5 bases). Looked up from germline, CDR1 is LGHNT and CDR2 is FRNRAP. Between the trimmed V and J ends, which lost 1 base and 4 bases, there was a span of 17 bases. The CDR3 has 16 amino acids. The CDR3 protein is CASGLAAEELVYEQYF. The DNA for the CDR3 is TGTGCTAGTGGTTTGGCAGCGGAAGAGTTGGTGTACGAGCAGTACTTC.